This TCR beta chain was profiled in a study of OX40 agonist ivuxolimab in advanced cancers. Overall study findings and caveats: More expanded clones were seen, on average, in CD8+ T cells than in CD4+.

As for this clone: Its antigen is unidentified.

Only in-frame clones appear in the TCRdb table, and some are missing; sequencing was by immunoSEQ multiplex PCR. The sample includes tens of thousands of clones, about 91% seen only once; the top ten take under 0.4%. CDR1 is SGHAT and CDR2 is FQDESV in the germline V gene (reference sequence). The CDR3 covers 16 residues. V lost 2 bases and J 2 bases, leaving 13 bases between the germline ends. The sequencing used CD4+ or CD8+ T cells sorted from blood, collected in a trial of the OX40 agonist ivuxolimab. This chain uses TRBV11-1 with TRBJ2-1, with D perhaps TRBD2 (5 bases). This TCR derives from an adult with an advanced solid tumor such as melanoma, head and neck, liver or kidney cancer. The CDR3 coding sequence is TGTGCCAGCAGCTTAATCGGGGAGTGCACCTACAATGAGCAGTTCTTC. Protein sequence: CASSLIGECTYNEQFF.